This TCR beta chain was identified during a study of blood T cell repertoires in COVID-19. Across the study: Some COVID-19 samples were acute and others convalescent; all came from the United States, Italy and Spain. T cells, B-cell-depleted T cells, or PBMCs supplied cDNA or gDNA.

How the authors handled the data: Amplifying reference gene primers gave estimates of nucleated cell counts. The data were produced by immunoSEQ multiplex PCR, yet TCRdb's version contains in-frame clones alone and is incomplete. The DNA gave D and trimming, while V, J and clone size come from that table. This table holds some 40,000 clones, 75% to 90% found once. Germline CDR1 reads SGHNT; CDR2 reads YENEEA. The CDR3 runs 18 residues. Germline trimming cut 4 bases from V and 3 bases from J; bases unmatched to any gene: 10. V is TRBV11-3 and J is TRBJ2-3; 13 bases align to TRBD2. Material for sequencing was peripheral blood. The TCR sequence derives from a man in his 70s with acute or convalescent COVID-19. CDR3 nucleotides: TGTGCCAGCAGCTGGGGAACCGGGACTAGCGGGAATACAGATACGCAGTATTTT. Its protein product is CASSWGTGTSGNTDTQYF. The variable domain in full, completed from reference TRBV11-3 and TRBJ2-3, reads EAGVVQSPRYKIIEKKQPVAFWCNPISGHNTLYWYLQNLGQGPELLIRYENEEAVDDSQLPKDRFSAERLKGVDSTLKIQPAELGDSAVYLCASSWGTGTSGNTDTQYFGPGTRLTVL.